A few counts support the clone carrying this T cell receptor beta chain. The antigen is undetermined. Germline V gene data show CDR1 as LGHDT and CDR2 as YNNKEL (reference sequence). The length of the CDR3 is 16 residues. Trimming took 6 bases from V and 7 from J, leaving 19 bases between them. This entry belongs to a study of blood T cells in healthy people across ages. Points from the study as a whole: Diversity was estimated from one million T cells, and these estimates were considered underestimates.

For the second PCR, which ran for about 7 to 11 cycles, a sample-barcoded 5' primer and a J-beta primer mix were used. Using its own MiXCR run on the 5' RACE reads, TCRdb lists one record per CDR3 protein. This sample yields about 620,000 distinct CDR3 sequences, of which 52% are seen a single time; roughly 14% belongs to the top ten. Sequencing used blood. The V call is TRBV3-1, the J call TRBJ1-6; D uncertain. This clonotype originated in a woman of 80 years or more in good health. DNA of the CDR3: TGTGCCAGCAGACTCAGATCGACCGCTGTCAATTCACCCCTCCACTTT. Encoded protein: CASRLRSTAVNSPLHF.